This TCR beta chain emerged from a study of blood T cells in healthy people across ages. V was shortened by 5 bases and J by 1 base, with 15 bases between the two germline ends. CDR1 and CDR2 from the germline V gene are SGHVS and FQNEAQ. CDR3 length: 15 amino acids. Together with a sample-barcoded 5' primer, a J-beta primer mix was included in a second PCR lasting roughly 7 to 11 cycles. Samples each returned at least 3 million CDR3-containing paired-end reads. TCRdb re-derived calls from the 5' RACE reads in MiXCR, one entry per CDR3 protein. The sample includes approximately 790,000 distinct CDR3 sequences, 55% to 65% seen only once; the top ten take approximately 30%. Study-wide points: Considered underestimates were the diversity estimates obtained from one million T cells. Naive T cell percentage and TCR beta diversity correlated strongly.

In the case of this clonotype: Its matching antigen is unknown.

The sequenced material came from blood. This receptor was identified in a man between 25 and 39 years old in good health. This chain links TRBV7-8 with TRBJ2-7; D is perhaps TRBD1 (6 bases). As DNA, the CDR3 is TGTGCCAGCAGCATAACCCGGGACATATCCTACGAGCAGTACTTC. Its protein is CASSITRDISYEQYF.